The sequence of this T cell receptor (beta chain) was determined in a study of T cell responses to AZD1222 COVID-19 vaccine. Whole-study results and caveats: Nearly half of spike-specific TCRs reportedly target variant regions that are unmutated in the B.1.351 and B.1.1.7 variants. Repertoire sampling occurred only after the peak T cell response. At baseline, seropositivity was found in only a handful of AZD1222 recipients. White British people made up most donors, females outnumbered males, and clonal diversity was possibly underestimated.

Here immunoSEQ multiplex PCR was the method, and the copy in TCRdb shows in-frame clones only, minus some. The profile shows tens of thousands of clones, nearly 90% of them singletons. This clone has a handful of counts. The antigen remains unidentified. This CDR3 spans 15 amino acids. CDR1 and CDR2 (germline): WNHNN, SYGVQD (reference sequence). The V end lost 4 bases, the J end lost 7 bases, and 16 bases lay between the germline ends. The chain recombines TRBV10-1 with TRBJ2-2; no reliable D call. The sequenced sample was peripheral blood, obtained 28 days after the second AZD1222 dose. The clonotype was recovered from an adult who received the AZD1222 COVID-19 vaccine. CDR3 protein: CASSGGRFIHGELFF. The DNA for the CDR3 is TGCGCCAGCAGTGGTGGCAGGTTCATTCACGGGGAGCTGTTTTTT.